These 21 T cell receptor beta chains were all obtained from the same sample, sequenced in a study of cytomegalovirus exposure and HLA in healthy donors (TCRdb year 2017). Library preparation was by the immunoSEQ multiplex PCR assay. For the multiplex PCR, a mixture combining 60 forward primers for TCR Vbeta segments and 13 reverse primers for TCR Jbeta segments was used. TCRdb obtained this table from immuneACCESS and retained in-frame rearrangements with V and J assigned. These tables miss some clones; where compared with another copy, unresolved V genes account for less than half of the shortfall, and the remainder is unexplained. Present in this sample are about 120,000 clones, 80% to 85% of which were seen just once. Of the sample, over 0.9% is held by the ten largest clones. The material sequenced was PBMCs. All receptors come from a human donor in good health.

In its sample, this clone was seen once. The gene calls are TRBV7-8 and TRBJ2-1, with TRBD2 identical over 8 bases. The CDR3 loop spans 15 amino acids. J lost 8 bases, V lost 4 bases, and 10 bases had no gene match. Germline V gene sequence: CDR1 SGHVS, CDR2 FQNEAQ. The CDR3 region has the DNA TGTGCCAGCAGCTGGGCGGGGGGCGGTGCAGATGAGCAGTTCTTC. This codes for CASSWAGGGADEQFF.

The chain combines TRBV7-9 with TRBJ1-1; possible D gene TRBD1, 5 bases. This CDR3 region has 14 residues. V lost 1 base to trimming and J lost 3 bases, with 9 bases between them. Germline assignment: CDR1 SEHNR and CDR2 FQNEAQ (reference sequence). The CDR3 region is CASSLVVGHTEAFF. In DNA form, the CDR3 reads TGTGCCAGCAGCTTAGTCGTGGGGCACACTGAAGCTTTCTTT.

The V and J genes are TRBV7-6 and TRBJ2-2, with D possibly being TRBD1 (6 bases). CDR1 SGHVS and CDR2 FNYEAQ come from the germline V gene. CDR3 length: 17 residues. The V and J ends lost 5 bases and 0 bases respectively, with 16 bases between them. CDR3 in amino acids: CASSPSRGLANTGELFF. CDR3 DNA: TGTGCCAGCAGCCCAAGCAGGGGCCTCGCGAACACCGGGGAGCTGTTTTTT.

This clone was seen a handful of times. This chain connects TRBV4-1 to TRBJ1-2, with D possibly being TRBD1 (5 bases). The CDR3 runs 15 residues. Trimming took 0 bases from V and 8 from J, leaving 16 bases between them. The germline V gene encodes CDR1 MGHRA and CDR2 YSYEKL. This CDR3 is CASSQDNRGGGGYTF. CDR3 sequence (DNA): TGCGCCAGCAGCCAAGATAATAGGGGCGGAGGGGGCTACACCTTC.

This chain joins TRBV5-1 and TRBJ1-1, with D possibly matching TRBD1 (6 bases). Germline values: CDR1 SGHRS, CDR2 YFSETQ. Trimming cost V 4 bases and J 6 bases, with 13 bases left between them. This CDR3 comprises 13 residues. CDR3 region: CASSLSQGPEAFF. The CDR3 region has the DNA TGCGCCAGCAGCCTCTCACAGGGCCCTGAAGCTTTCTTT.

The chain couples TRBV5-1 to TRBJ2-1; D perhaps matches TRBD1 (6 bases). CDR1 is SGHRS and CDR2 is YFSETQ in the germline V gene. The CDR3 spans 13 residues. Between the trimmed V and J ends, which lost 3 bases and 12 bases, there was a span of 16 bases. This CDR3 reads CASSSPPSGAQFF. DNA for the CDR3: TGCGCCAGCAGCTCCCCACCCTCAGGGGCGCAGTTCTTC.

The chain uses TRBV5-1 and TRBJ2-1; a weak D match, TRBD2 (6 bases). The CDR3 contains 15 residues. From germline, CDR1 is SGHRS and CDR2 YFSETQ. V lost 5 bases, J lost 5 bases, and 17 bases lay in between. The CDR3 reads CASRGYGGSDNEQFF. The CDR3 coding sequence is TGCGCCAGCAGGGGATACGGGGGAAGCGACAATGAGCAGTTCTTC.

The chain has TRBV4-1 and TRBJ1-5; no clear D. Deletions cut 0 bases from V and 1 base from J, with 10 bases between. The CDR3 is made up of 16 amino acids. CDR1 MGHRA and CDR2 YSYEKL come from the germline V gene. The CDR3 region is CASSQDPARSNQPQHF. The CDR3 DNA reads TGCGCCAGCAGCCAAGATCCCGCCAGGAGCAATCAGCCCCAGCATTTT.

V and J are TRBV18 and TRBJ1-1, with 9 bases lining up with TRBD1. The trim removed 3 bases at V and 3 bases at J, leaving 14 bases unmatched. The CDR3 is made up of 18 amino acids. CDR1 is KGHSH and CDR2 is LQKENI in the germline V gene. CDR3 sequence: CASSPKRQGGSVDTEAFF. In DNA form, the CDR3 reads TGTGCCAGCTCACCGAAAAGACAGGGGGGTTCAGTAGACACTGAAGCTTTCTTT.

The J gene is TRBJ1-5, the V gene TRBV18, with no clear D. Germline values: CDR1 KGHSH, CDR2 LQKENI. This CDR3 is 16 amino acids long. Trimming took off 2 bases at V and 0 bases at J, with 11 bases between the two ends. CDR3 protein: CASSPGPGRSNQPQHF. CDR3 in DNA: TGTGCCAGCTCACCAGGGCCTGGGCGTAGCAATCAGCCCCAGCATTTT.

V and J are TRBV27 and TRBJ2-7; D ambiguous. This CDR3 is 9 amino acids long. V was clipped by 5 bases and J by 10 bases, with 6 bases between them. CDR1 is MNHEY, CDR2 SMNVEV, per germline (reference sequence). CDR3 nucleotide sequence: TGTGCCAGCAGTGATAGACAGTACTTC. Translated, it gives CASSDRQYF.

The chain employs TRBV19 and TRBJ2-1; TRBD1 matches at 8 bases. CDR3 length: 15 residues. The germline CDR1 and CDR2 sequences are LNHDA and SQIVND (reference sequence). J lost 8 bases, V lost 4 bases, and 10 bases had no gene match. The CDR3 reads CASSTLKDRVYEQFF. DNA for the CDR3: TGTGCCAGTAGTACACTAAAGGACAGGGTTTATGAGCAGTTCTTC. Full variable domain (rest looked up from reference TRBV19 and TRBJ2-1): DGGITQSPKYLFRKEGQNVTLSCEQNLNHDAMYWYRQDPGQGLRLIYYSQIVNDFQKGDIAEGYSVSREKKESFPLTVTSAQKNPTAFYLCASSTLKDRVYEQFFGPGTRLTVL.

Only a few counts were recorded for this clone. The chain joins TRBV6-1 to TRBJ2-1; TRBD2 aligns across 10 bases. V shed 3 bases and J 5 bases; nucleotides not matched to a gene: 7. This CDR3 has 16 residues. Germline V gene data show CDR1 as MNHNS and CDR2 as SASEGT. The CDR3 nucleotides read TGTGCCAGCAGTGATTACGGACTAGCGGCCAACAATGAGCAGTTCTTC. Translated: CASSDYGLAANNEQFF.

V gene TRBV7-9 combines with J gene TRBJ2-7, with 8 positions matching TRBD1. This CDR3 has 18 amino acids. The V segment lost 2 bases and the J segment 3 bases; nucleotides outside the gene matches: 15. Germline CDR1 SEHNR, CDR2 FQNEAQ (reference sequence). CDR3: CASSLSSSGGFGYYEQYF. In DNA form, the CDR3 reads TGTGCCAGCAGCTTATCTAGCTCAGGGGGCTTTGGATACTACGAGCAGTACTTC.

Written as DNA, the CDR3 is TGCGCCAGCAGCTTGCCTACCGGGAGGTTTGAAGCTTTCTTT. It is translated as CASSLPTGRFEAFF. The chain carries TRBV5-1 and TRBJ1-1; D ambiguous. The V and J ends lost 1 base and 7 bases respectively, with 14 bases between them. This CDR3 comprises 14 residues. Germline V CDR1 and CDR2: SGHRS, YFSETQ.

This clone was seen only a few times. The rearrangement joins TRBV7-9 to TRBJ1-1, with 8 bases that match TRBD1. CDR1 is SEHNR and CDR2 is FQNEAQ in the germline V gene (reference sequence). V gave up 4 bases and J gave up 6 bases; unmatched junction bases: 4. The CDR3 consists of 13 residues. DNA for the CDR3: TGTGCCAGCAGCTCTCGGACAGGGCCTGAAGCTTTCTTT. Its translation is CASSSRTGPEAFF.

This rearrangement joins TRBV6-1 to TRBJ2-1; 9 bases map to TRBD1. V trimming: 11 bases; J trimming: 6 bases; junction bases outside the gene matches: 8. The germline V gene has CDR1 MNHNS and CDR2 SASEGT. This CDR3 comprises 13 residues. This CDR3 is CALRGQGTNEQFF. The CDR3 bases are TGTGCCCTAAGGGGACAGGGTACCAATGAGCAGTTCTTC.

This clone was detected once. This sequence joins TRBV28 and TRBJ2-6; D is ambiguous. V was clipped by 3 bases and J by 0 bases, with 6 bases between them. This CDR3 is built from 15 residues. Germline V gene lookup returns CDR1 MDHEN and CDR2 SYDVKM. As DNA, the CDR3 is TGTGCCAGCAGTTTGGGCACCTCTGGGGCCAACGTCCTGACTTTC. Amino acid sequence: CASSLGTSGANVLTF.

This rearrangement joins TRBV4-2 to TRBJ2-1; TRBD2 agrees at 11 bases. The trim removed 2 bases at V and 9 bases at J, leaving 6 bases unmatched. CDR1 is LGHNA, CDR2 YNFKEQ, per germline. This CDR3 is 15 amino acids long. CDR3 DNA sequence: TGTGCCAGCAGCCAATTGCTAGCGGGGGGTTTTGAGCAGTTCTTC. Translated: CASSQLLAGGFEQFF.

As to this clone: Its ends do not fully match the called genes, so a read error is possible. The V and J genes are TRBV2 and TRBJ1-1, with D unresolved. Looked up from germline, CDR1 is SNHLY and CDR2 is FYNNEI. There are 15 residues in the CDR3. This chain's CDR3 is CASSERAGAWEEGFF. In DNA, the CDR3 is TGTGCCAGCAGTGAAAGAGCCGGTGCTTGGGAGGAAGGTTTCTTT.

V usage is TRBV6-1 and J usage is TRBJ1-4; perhaps TRBD1 as D (5 bases). The CDR3 spans 14 residues. Between the trimmed V and J ends, which lost 6 bases and 3 bases, there was a span of 11 bases. Germline CDR1 is MNHNS and CDR2 is SASEGT. The CDR3 DNA reads as TGTGCCAGCAGGGAACAGGCTGCTAATGAAAAACTGTTTTTT. As protein: CASREQAANEKLFF.